A selection of T cell receptor beta chains follows, all from one sample in a study of identical twins. TCRdb processed the 5' RACE reads anew with MiXCR; each CDR3 protein has one entry. The sample has 240,000 or so distinct CDR3 sequences; more than 9.5% are singletons. This sample also appeared in a second study, on yellow fever vaccine responses in identical twins.

Sequenced sample: memory (CD45RO+) T cells sorted from blood. Receptors originate from a woman aged 18-29 years in good health. CDR3s include the opening cysteine and the closing phenylalanine or tryptophan. Each record gives: CDR3 protein, CDR3 length, V gene, J gene.

CDR3aa: CASSPGNSPLHF
len: 12
v_gene: TRBV12-3/TRBV12-4
j_gene: TRBJ1-6

CDR3aa: CSATPSSSYNEQFF
len: 14
v_gene: TRBV20-1
j_gene: TRBJ2-1

CDR3aa: CASSLQPVAGETQYF
len: 15
v_gene: TRBV7-9
j_gene: TRBJ2-5

CDR3aa: CASSPPWGEQYF
len: 12
v_gene: TRBV25-1
j_gene: TRBJ2-7

CDR3aa: CASSLFENTEAFF
len: 13
v_gene: TRBV28
j_gene: TRBJ1-1

CDR3aa: CAISAGLAGGPSTDTQYF
len: 18
v_gene: TRBV10-3
j_gene: TRBJ2-3

CDR3aa: CASSRDVGQPQHF
len: 13
v_gene: TRBV9
j_gene: TRBJ1-5

CDR3aa: CASDRDIGPQHF
len: 12
v_gene: TRBV19
j_gene: TRBJ1-5

CDR3aa: CASSLETGETQYF
len: 13
v_gene: TRBV5-1
j_gene: TRBJ2-5

CDR3aa: CASSLAEALGNTEAFF
len: 16
v_gene: TRBV18
j_gene: TRBJ1-1

CDR3aa: CSARGVKKAGETSGRVDTGELFF
len: 23
v_gene: TRBV20-1
j_gene: TRBJ2-2

CDR3aa: CASSLAEVTDTQYF
len: 14
v_gene: TRBV5-1
j_gene: TRBJ2-3

CDR3aa: CASSLDWGIEQPQHF
len: 15
v_gene: TRBV7-9
j_gene: TRBJ1-5

CDR3aa: CATGTVRDTQYF
len: 12
v_gene: TRBV6-2/TRBV6-3
j_gene: TRBJ2-3

CDR3aa: CASSFRGPGGEKLFF
len: 15
v_gene: TRBV12-3/TRBV12-4
j_gene: TRBJ1-4

CDR3aa: CASTPLLDPGQGKNEQFF
len: 18
v_gene: TRBV28
j_gene: TRBJ2-1

CDR3aa: CSAGTGPGNTIYF
len: 13
v_gene: TRBV29-1
j_gene: TRBJ1-3

CDR3aa: CASSQDVGETQYF
len: 13
v_gene: TRBV4-2
j_gene: TRBJ2-5

CDR3aa: CASSFAGDTDTQYF
len: 14
v_gene: TRBV7-9
j_gene: TRBJ2-3

CDR3aa: CASSDSGAGYNEQFF
len: 15
v_gene: TRBV6-4
j_gene: TRBJ2-1

CDR3aa: CASTSGLAVTEAFF
len: 14
v_gene: TRBV6-1
j_gene: TRBJ1-1

CDR3aa: CATKSGTESYEQYF
len: 14
v_gene: TRBV12-3/TRBV12-4
j_gene: TRBJ2-7

CDR3aa: CASNSGQGATGELFF
len: 15
v_gene: TRBV2
j_gene: TRBJ2-2

CDR3aa: CASSSLPDRGGNEQFF
len: 16
v_gene: TRBV6-2/TRBV6-3
j_gene: TRBJ2-1

CDR3aa: CASSTATTSVYEQYF
len: 15
v_gene: TRBV7-2
j_gene: TRBJ2-7

CDR3aa: CAISDLQGRLGYTF
len: 14
v_gene: TRBV10-3
j_gene: TRBJ1-2

CDR3aa: CSAILAGGSGAQYF
len: 14
v_gene: TRBV29-1
j_gene: TRBJ2-5

CDR3aa: CSVGDRASDEKLFF
len: 14
v_gene: TRBV29-1
j_gene: TRBJ1-4

CDR3aa: CASSYSIWTGKGYNQPQHF
len: 19
v_gene: TRBV6-5
j_gene: TRBJ1-5

CDR3aa: CASSLAGSSSYNEQFF
len: 16
v_gene: TRBV7-2
j_gene: TRBJ2-1

CDR3aa: CAWSVLRVTGELFF
len: 14
v_gene: TRBV30
j_gene: TRBJ2-2

CDR3aa: CASRLTSGTGELFF
len: 14
v_gene: TRBV3-1
j_gene: TRBJ2-2

CDR3aa: CASNPGGGYGYTF
len: 13
v_gene: TRBV2
j_gene: TRBJ1-2

CDR3aa: CASSLFASGSSYEQYF
len: 16
v_gene: TRBV28
j_gene: TRBJ2-7

CDR3aa: CSGVGAAETQYF
len: 12
v_gene: TRBV29-1
j_gene: TRBJ2-5

CDR3aa: CASSASGRSYEQYF
len: 14
v_gene: TRBV7-2
j_gene: TRBJ2-7

CDR3aa: CASSLLVPPLNGLAGGFGELFF
len: 22
v_gene: TRBV7-6
j_gene: TRBJ2-2

CDR3aa: CASRKAGGNYEQYF
len: 14
v_gene: TRBV27
j_gene: TRBJ2-7

CDR3aa: CSATQLAGGQYF
len: 12
v_gene: TRBV20-1
j_gene: TRBJ2-7

CDR3aa: CASSVTGSAYEQYF
len: 14
v_gene: TRBV9
j_gene: TRBJ2-7

CDR3aa: CASSPPGRGVGANTEAFF
len: 18
v_gene: TRBV9
j_gene: TRBJ1-1

CDR3aa: CSAVEGTVNSGANVLTF
len: 17
v_gene: TRBV20-1
j_gene: TRBJ2-6

CDR3aa: CAISQESNRARGEKLFF
len: 17
v_gene: TRBV4-3
j_gene: TRBJ1-4

CDR3aa: CAISETPGQGADTQYF
len: 16
v_gene: TRBV10-3
j_gene: TRBJ2-3

CDR3aa: CASSYEEAGGSEQYF
len: 15
v_gene: TRBV6-2/TRBV6-3
j_gene: TRBJ2-7

CDR3aa: CASSQDSSSTDTQYF
len: 15
v_gene: TRBV4-3
j_gene: TRBJ2-3

CDR3aa: CSARVGRSTDTQYF
len: 14
v_gene: TRBV20-1
j_gene: TRBJ2-3

CDR3aa: CASSSPGPPETQYF
len: 14
v_gene: TRBV5-4
j_gene: TRBJ2-5

CDR3aa: CASSSERTYSYEQYF
len: 15
v_gene: TRBV6-2/TRBV6-3
j_gene: TRBJ2-7

CDR3aa: CASSQDWRRYNEQFF
len: 15
v_gene: TRBV3-1
j_gene: TRBJ2-1

CDR3aa: CATSGGGVGYEQYF
len: 14
v_gene: TRBV15
j_gene: TRBJ2-7

CDR3aa: CSAGQGSAQHF
len: 11
v_gene: TRBV20-1
j_gene: TRBJ1-5

CDR3aa: CSARFGGETQYF
len: 12
v_gene: TRBV20-1
j_gene: TRBJ2-5

CDR3aa: CATSESGTRETQYF
len: 14
v_gene: TRBV24-1
j_gene: TRBJ2-5

CDR3aa: CASSRPGQGHGYTF
len: 14
v_gene: TRBV7-9
j_gene: TRBJ1-2